A single sample is the source of the 28 T cell receptor beta chains below, sequenced in a study of blood T cell repertoires in COVID-19. Sequencing used immunoSEQ multiplex PCR; TCRdb keeps in-frame clones, though not all of them. The sample holds 210,000 or so clones, around 85% seen once. What was sequenced was peripheral blood. The receptors stem from a human donor in a cohort sampled during active COVID-19.

This chain joins TRBV7-3 and TRBJ2-1; tentatively, D is TRBD2 (6 bases). Trimming cost V 3 bases and J 4 bases, with 13 bases left between them. The germline gives CDR1 SGHTA, CDR2 FQGTGA. The CDR3 runs to 15 residues. CDR3 sequence reads: CASSFGGRGYNEQFF. The CDR3 nucleotides are TGTGCCAGCAGCTTCGGAGGGAGAGGTTACAATGAGCAGTTCTTC.

This chain uses TRBV6-5 with TRBJ1-1; the D gene is possibly TRBD1 (6 bases). V was trimmed by 6 bases and J by 11 bases, leaving 25 bases between them. The CDR3 is 15 amino acids. CDR1 MNHEY and CDR2 SVGAGI come from the germline V gene. This CDR3 reads CASRALGTSTLGAFF. DNA of the CDR3: TGTGCCAGCAGAGCACTCGGGACATCCACCCTTGGGGCTTTCTTT.

A note on this clone: Other DNA sequences in the same sample also yield this CDR3. The chain couples TRBV7-9 to TRBJ2-7; TRBD1 aligns across 9 bases. Unmatched junction bases numbered 3, after V lost 6 bases and J lost 6 bases. Germline values: CDR1 SEHNR, CDR2 FQNEAQ (reference sequence). The CDR3 contains 12 residues. The CDR3: CASRLTGGEQYF. Written as DNA, the CDR3 is TGTGCCAGCAGACTGACAGGGGGCGAGCAGTACTTC.

The CDR3 nucleotides are TGTGCCAGCACCCTGGGGGGACTAGCGGTACAAGAGACCCAGTACTTC. Residues: CASTLGGLAVQETQYF. The chain uses TRBV11-2 and TRBJ2-5, with 11 bases that match TRBD2. The CDR3 sequence is 16 residues long. Trimming took 7 bases from V and 2 from J; bases not matched to a gene: 9. The germline V gene has CDR1 SGHAT and CDR2 FQNNGV.

The chain's CDR3 is CASSQTSGRAAEQFF. The CDR3 DNA is TGTGCCAGCAGCCAGACTAGCGGGAGGGCCGCTGAGCAGTTCTTC. The V and J genes are TRBV6-5 and TRBJ2-1; 14 nucleotides align to TRBD2. The CDR3 totals 15 residues. CDR1 is MNHEY, CDR2 SVGAGI, per germline. V trimming: 6 bases; J trimming: 9 bases; junction bases outside the gene matches: 7.

The V call is TRBV24-1, the J call TRBJ2-7, with 7 bases lining up with TRBD1. Germline V gives CDR1 KGHDR, CDR2 SFDVKD. V lost 5 bases and J lost 3; bases outside the gene matches: 3. The CDR3 covers 13 residues. The CDR3 sequence is CATSARGRYEQYF. DNA for the CDR3: TGTGCCACCAGTGCGAGGGGGCGCTACGAGCAGTACTTC.

This clone turned up a few times. The rearrangement joins TRBV6-6 to TRBJ2-7; unclear D gene. CDR1 and CDR2 (germline): MNHNY, SVGAGI (reference sequence). The CDR3 has 15 amino acids. The V and J ends lost 2 bases and 2 bases respectively, with 13 bases between them. CDR3 sequence: CASSYVPTAPYEQYF. The CDR3 nucleotides are TGTGCCAGCAGTTACGTACCAACTGCTCCCTACGAGCAGTACTTC.

The chain joins TRBV5-1 to TRBJ2-6; 12 bases line up with TRBD1. V gave up 4 bases and J gave up 4 bases; unmatched junction bases: 6. The CDR3 contains 17 residues. The germline V gene encodes CDR1 SGHRS and CDR2 YFSETQ. The CDR3 protein is CASSGWDRGLGANVLTF. As DNA, the CDR3 is TGCGCCAGCAGCGGATGGGACAGGGGGCTCGGGGCCAACGTCCTGACTTTC.

As regards this clone: This sequence is one base from a far larger clone and is likely a read error. Other nucleotide sequences from this sample produce the same CDR3. The genes are TRBV7-9 and TRBJ1-2; 8 positions match TRBD1. V trimming: 5 bases; J trimming: 4 bases; junction bases outside the gene matches: 3. Germline assignment: CDR1 SEHNR and CDR2 FQNEAQ (reference sequence). This CDR3 is built from 13 residues. The CDR3 bases are TGTGCCAGCAGCGCCGGGACAGGCTATGGCTACACCTTC. Translated, it gives CASSAGTGYGYTF.

The chain is built from TRBV18 and TRBJ1-5; 8 nucleotides agree with TRBD1. The germline gives CDR1 KGHSH, CDR2 LQKENI. This CDR3 is built from 13 residues. V gave up 2 bases and J gave up 8 bases; unmatched junction bases: 2. CDR3 sequence (DNA): TGTGCCAGCTCACCAACGACAGGGGAGCCCCAGCATTTT. Translating gives CASSPTTGEPQHF.

J is TRBJ2-1 and V is TRBV7-7, with 15 bases lining up with TRBD2. CDR3 length equals 18 residues. The V segment lost 0 bases and the J segment 7 bases; nucleotides outside the gene matches: 7. CDR1 is SSHAT and CDR2 is FNYEAQ in the germline V gene (reference sequence). This CDR3 reads CASSLAPGLAGGANEQFF. The CDR3 DNA follows: TGTGCCAGCAGCTTAGCCCCGGGACTAGCGGGAGGTGCGAATGAGCAGTTCTTC. Supplemented by reference TRBV7-7 and TRBJ2-1, the full variable domain reads GAGVSQSPRYKVTKRGQDVTLRCDPISSHATLYWYQQALGQGPEFLTYFNYEAQPDKSGLPSDRFSAERPEGSISTLTIQRTEQRDSAMYRCASSLAPGLAGGANEQFFGPGTRLTVL.

The chain employs TRBV28 and TRBJ2-7; 7 bases match TRBD1. The CDR3 runs 15 residues. The V and J ends lost 6 bases and 1 base, in that order; junction bases with no gene match: 9. From germline, CDR1 is MDHEN and CDR2 SYDVKM. As DNA, the CDR3 is TGTGCCAGCAGCCCCCCGGGACAGTCTTCCTACGAGCAGTACTTC. It is translated as CASSPPGQSSYEQYF.

The chain recombines TRBV14 with TRBJ1-2; D is uncertain. The CDR3 has 13 residues. Germline lookup yields CDR1 SGHDN and CDR2 FVKESK. The V and J ends lost 4 bases and 2 bases respectively, with 8 bases between them. CDR3 amino acids: CASSRGPNYGYTF. CDR3 DNA sequence: TGTGCCAGCAGCCGCGGGCCGAACTATGGCTACACCTTC.

The chain joins TRBV15 to TRBJ1-4, with a possible D match to TRBD1 (6 bases). Germline V gene sequence: CDR1 LNHNV, CDR2 YYDKDF (reference sequence). The V end lost 0 bases, the J end lost 4 bases, and 9 bases lay between the germline ends. This CDR3 is built from 15 residues. CDR3 region: CATSRDEQGNEKLFF. CDR3 nucleotide sequence: TGTGCCACCAGCAGAGATGAACAGGGTAATGAAAAACTGTTTTTT. The full variable domain, completed using reference TRBV15 and TRBJ1-4, is DAMVIQNPRYQVTQFGKPVTLSCSQTLNHNVMYWYQQKSSQAPKLLFHYYDKDFNNEADTPDNFQSRRPNTSFCFLDIRSPGLGDTAMYLCATSRDEQGNEKLFFGSGTQLSVL.

The J gene is TRBJ2-7, the V gene TRBV10-3; possibly TRBD1 for D (5 bases). CDR1 ENHRY and CDR2 SYGVKD come from the germline V gene. V was trimmed by 5 bases and J by 4 bases, leaving 15 bases between them. There are 14 residues in the CDR3. The CDR3 protein is CAISTQGEGYEQYF. In nucleotides, the CDR3 is TGTGCCATCAGTACCCAAGGGGAAGGGTACGAGCAGTACTTC.

The chain links TRBV7-2 to TRBJ2-7; D is perhaps TRBD2 (5 bases). The V end lost 4 bases, the J end lost 1 base, and 20 bases lay between the germline ends. This CDR3 comprises 17 residues. Germline V CDR1 and CDR2: SGHTA, FQGNSA. CDR3 sequence reads: CASSSKKRSANSYEQYF. The DNA of the CDR3 is TGTGCCAGCAGCTCTAAGAAGCGGAGCGCTAATTCCTACGAGCAGTACTTC. The whole variable domain, remainder taken from reference TRBV7-2 and TRBJ2-7, is GAGVSQSPSNKVTEKGKDVELRCDPISGHTALYWYRQSLGQGLEFLIYFQGNSAPDKSGLPSDRFSAERTGGSVSTLTIQRTQQEDSAVYLCASSSKKRSANSYEQYFGPGTRLTVT.

The V call is TRBV4-1, the J call TRBJ2-7, with D maybe TRBD2 (6 bases). The CDR3 totals 16 residues. The germline V gene encodes CDR1 MGHRA and CDR2 YSYEKL. The V gene lost 0 bases and the J gene lost 7 bases, with 19 bases spanning the gap. In DNA form, the CDR3 reads TGCGCCAGCAGCCAAGATACCGCCGGGAGCCGCGTGGAGCAGTACTTC. Protein sequence: CASSQDTAGSRVEQYF.

The CDR3 region has the DNA TGTGCCAGCAGCCCCCGGGGGTGGAACACTGAAGCTTTCTTT. It translates to CASSPRGWNTEAFF. This rearrangement joins TRBV9 to TRBJ1-1; perhaps TRBD1 as D (5 bases). The CDR3 runs 14 residues. Trimming shortened V by 4 bases and J by 1 base, and 11 bases separated the two germline ends. The germline V gene encodes CDR1 SGDLS and CDR2 YYNGEE.

CDR3 region: CASSLPSGLTGELFF. In DNA, the CDR3 is TGCGCCAGCAGCTTGCCTAGCGGACTAACCGGGGAGCTGTTTTTT. The chain couples TRBV5-1 to TRBJ2-2; TRBD2 aligns across 7 bases. Germline V gene sequence: CDR1 SGHRS, CDR2 YFSETQ. Trimming at V came to 1 base and at J to 5 bases, leaving 5 bases not matched to a gene. This CDR3 has 15 residues.

This clone was seen a handful of times. The rearrangement uses TRBV7-9 and TRBJ2-7; D is ambiguous. Trimming removed 3 bases from V and 0 bases from J, with 3 bases in between. Per the germline V gene, CDR1 is SEHNR and CDR2 is FQNEAQ (reference sequence). The CDR3 has 12 residues. The CDR3: CASSLSSYEQYF. DNA for the CDR3: TGTGCCAGCAGCTTGAGCTCCTACGAGCAGTACTTC.

As for this clone: One junction end does not reproduce the germline sequence, and a read error may be involved. The chain uses TRBV6-5 and TRBJ2-7, with D perhaps matching TRBD2 (5 bases). This CDR3 has 11 amino acids. CDR1 and CDR2 from the germline V gene are MNHEY and SVGAGI. The CDR3 is CVSQRLGEQYF. DNA of the CDR3: TGTGTCAGCCAGCGGCTAGGAGAGCAGTACTTC.

This sequence joins TRBV18 and TRBJ1-5; TRBD1 might be the D (6 bases). Trimming pared 3 bases from V and 0 bases from J, leaving 12 bases between. From germline, CDR1 is KGHSH and CDR2 LQKENI. The CDR3 covers 16 residues. Here the CDR3 reads CASSPGTLNSNQPQHF. The CDR3 DNA reads as TGTGCCAGCTCACCCGGGACACTAAATAGCAATCAGCCCCAGCATTTT.

The chain uses TRBV11-1 and TRBJ2-7; 10 bases align to TRBD2. V lost 4 bases, J lost 2 bases, and 5 bases stayed unmatched. CDR3 length equals 15 residues. Germline V gives CDR1 SGHAT, CDR2 FQDESV (reference sequence). CDR3: CASSYGLAETYEQYF. The CDR3 DNA reads as TGTGCCAGCAGCTATGGACTAGCGGAGACCTACGAGCAGTACTTC.

V usage is TRBV27 and J usage is TRBJ1-5, with TRBD1 matching 10 bases. After removal of 6 bases from V and 9 bases from J, the junction contained 14 bases not matched to a gene. CDR1 and CDR2 (germline): MNHEY, SMNVEV (reference sequence). CDR3 length equals 16 residues. The CDR3 bases are TGTGCCAGCAGAACCGGGACAGGGGCCGCCGTGGGGCCCCAGCATTTT. Protein sequence: CASRTGTGAAVGPQHF.

The V and J genes are TRBV27 and TRBJ1-1; a weak D match, TRBD1 (6 bases). The CDR3 extends over 15 amino acids. The germline gives CDR1 MNHEY, CDR2 SMNVEV (reference sequence). The V gene lost 2 bases and the J gene lost 6 bases, with 16 bases spanning the gap. The CDR3 DNA reads TGTGCCAGCAGTTTAGGAAGGACAGTAGGGCCTGAAGCTTTCTTT. Translation gives CASSLGRTVGPEAFF.

The chain is built from TRBV6-6 and TRBJ1-2, with a weak D call TRBD1 (5 bases). The germline CDR1 and CDR2 sequences are MNHNY and SVGAGI (reference sequence). The CDR3 has 14 residues. Between the trimmed V and J ends, which lost 0 bases and 8 bases, there was a span of 13 bases. CDR3 region: CASSYSGVGGGYTF. For the CDR3, the DNA is TGTGCCAGCAGTTACTCGGGGGTGGGGGGAGGCTACACCTTC.

J is TRBJ1-3 and V is TRBV9; perhaps TRBD1 as D (6 bases). In germline, CDR1 is SGDLS, CDR2 YYNGEE. V lost 1 base and J 2 bases, leaving 10 bases between the germline ends. The CDR3 runs 15 residues. This CDR3 reads CASSVSGTPGNTIYF. DNA for the CDR3: TGTGCCAGCAGCGTAAGCGGGACACCTGGAAACACCATATATTTT.

The chain uses TRBV30 and TRBJ1-1; D ambiguous. The germline V gene has CDR1 GTSNPN and CDR2 SVGIG (reference sequence). Trimming took 0 bases from V and 6 from J, leaving 8 bases between them. This CDR3 region has 12 residues. CDR3 DNA: TGTGCCTGGAGTGTTCGGCGGGCTGAAGCTTTCTTT. It is translated as CAWSVRRAEAFF. Combining the CDR3 with reference TRBV30 and TRBJ1-1 gives the whole variable domain SQTIHQWPATLVQPVGSPLSLECTVEGTSNPNLYWYRQAAGRGLQLLFYSVGIGQISSEVPQNLSASRPQDRQFILSSKKLLLSDSGFYLCAWSVRRAEAFFGQGTRLTVV.